The rows below give T cell receptor beta chains drawn from one sample of a study of CD8 T cells in Susac syndrome. Each CDR3 protein gets one entry after TCRdb re-called the immunoSEQ multiplex PCR reads with MiXCR. The table has a few hundred thousand distinct CDR3 sequences, 90% to 95% seen once. Sequencing used CD8+ T cells from PBMCs. The origin of the receptors is a human donor with multiple sclerosis. The CDR3 runs from the conserved cysteine through the conserved F or W. Each record gives: clone size, D gene, V gene, J gene, CDR3 DNA, CDR3 protein. D genes are given only for firm matches. Size tells how often a clone was seen (once, few, many) or the class of an expanded clone, and some rows leave it out.

.	TRBD1	TRBV29-1	TRBJ1-2	TGCAGCGTTCTACAGGGGCCGGGATACACCTTC	CSVLQGPGYTF
.	TRBD1	TRBV3-1	TRBJ2-4	TGTGCCAGCAGCCAAGCCTCTCGTGCAACAGGGGAAGACATTCAGTACTTC	CASSQASRATGEDIQYF
.	.	TRBV5-6	TRBJ1-4	TGTGCCAGCAGCAAAGGGACGGGGAATGAAAAACTGTTTTTT	CASSKGTGNEKLFF
.	.	TRBV4-2	TRBJ2-4	TGTGCCAGCAGCCAATCAGTTCTACACGCCAAAAACATTCAGTACTTC	CASSQSVLHAKNIQYF
.	TRBD2	TRBV6-2/TRBV6-3	TRBJ2-7	TGTGCCAGCAGTTTCCAGCGGGAGGGCCGGGACGAGCAGTACTTC	CASSFQREGRDEQYF
.	.	TRBV12-3/TRBV12-4	TRBJ1-5	TGTGCCAGCAGTTCCGGGGGTTGGGGCAATCAGCCCCAGCATTTT	CASSSGGWGNQPQHF
.	.	TRBV7-6	TRBJ1-2	TGTGCCAGCAGCTTGAACGCAGGGGAGTACTATGGCTACACCTTC	CASSLNAGEYYGYTF
.	TRBD2	TRBV4-1	TRBJ2-2	TGCGCCAGCAGCCAAGCGGGAGGGCCCGGGGAGCTGTTTTTT	CASSQAGGPGELFF
.	.	TRBV9	TRBJ2-2	TGTGCCAGCAGCCCTTCCGTGAACACCGGGGAGCTGTTTTTT	CASSPSVNTGELFF
.	.	TRBV27	TRBJ1-1	TGTGCCAGCAGTTTAATCGCACCACAGAACACTGAAGCTTTCTTT	CASSLIAPQNTEAFF
.	.	TRBV24-1	TRBJ2-3	TGTGCCACCAGTGAGGGACCAGATACGCAGTATTTT	CATSEGPDTQYF
.	TRBD2	TRBV4-3	TRBJ2-1	TGCGCCAGCAGCCAAGATGGACGGCTAGCGGGAGTTGATGAGCAGTTCTTC	CASSQDGRLAGVDEQFF
.	.	TRBV29-1	TRBJ1-2	TGCAGCGTGCGGGGACAAGGAAACTATGGCTACACCTTC	CSVRGQGNYGYTF
.	.	TRBV23-1	TRBJ1-1	TGCGCCAGCAGTCATTTGGGGGCGTCGCTTTTCTTT	CASSHLGASLFF
.	TRBD2	TRBV7-2	TRBJ2-3	TGTGCCAGCAGACCCATCCCCCTAGCGGGAGATCGCACAGATACGCAGTATTTT	CASRPIPLAGDRTDTQYF
once	TRBD1	TRBV4-1	TRBJ1-1	TGCGCCAGCAGCCTAAGAGGGGACAGGGTGAACACTGAAGCTTTCTTT	CASSLRGDRVNTEAFF
.	TRBD1	TRBV5-6	TRBJ1-1	TGTGCCAGCAGCTTACTACCGGGACAGGAAGCTTTCTTT	CASSLLPGQEAFF
.	.	TRBV30	TRBJ1-5	TGTGCCTGGAGTGATGGAGGGAGTAAAGGCAATCAGCCCCAGCATTTT	CAWSDGGSKGNQPQHF
.	.	TRBV12-1	TRBJ2-3	TGTGCCAGCAGCTTTGAACTAGCGGTCACAGATACGCAGTATTTT	CASSFELAVTDTQYF
few	.	TRBV30	TRBJ1-2	TGTGCCTGGAGTAGTGGAGGCCTTAACTATGGCTACACCTTC	CAWSSGGLNYGYTF
.	.	TRBV7-9	TRBJ1-2	TGTGCCAGCAGCTTAGCCCAGTATGGCTACACCTTC	CASSLAQYGYTF
.	.	TRBV4-3	TRBJ2-1	TGCGCCAGCAGCCCCCTCCTAGTTGGGACGGACTCCCTTGAGCAGTTCTTC	CASSPLLVGTDSLEQFF
.	.	TRBV27	TRBJ2-7	TGTGCCAGCGCCTCGGGGCAGGGGCCATACGAGCAGTACTTC	CASASGQGPYEQYF
.	TRBD2	TRBV5-4	TRBJ2-1	TGTGCCAGCAGCTTAGCGGGGGGGCTCTGGGAGCAGTTCTTC	CASSLAGGLWEQFF
.	.	TRBV12-3/TRBV12-4	TRBJ1-1	TGTGCCAGCAGAACCGGGACAAATGAAGCTTTCTTT	CASRTGTNEAFF
.	TRBD2	TRBV4-1	TRBJ2-3	TGCGCCAGCAGCCAAGATCCCGCGGGAGCAGATACGCAGTATTTT	CASSQDPAGADTQYF
once	.	TRBV4-3	TRBJ2-2	TGCGCCAGCAGCCAAGATCTCCGGGGCACCGGGGAGCTGTTTTTT	CASSQDLRGTGELFF
.	.	TRBV20-1	TRBJ2-3	TGCAGCATAGTAACAGATACGCAGTATTTT	CSIVTDTQYF
once	.	TRBV20-1	TRBJ2-1	TGCAGTGCGGGCGACCCTACCTACAATGAGCAGTTCTTC	CSAGDPTYNEQFF
.	.	TRBV29-1	TRBJ1-2	TGCAGCGTTGGCCGGGGTGACTATGGCTACACCTTC	CSVGRGDYGYTF
.	TRBD2	TRBV6-1	TRBJ2-3	TGTGCCAGCAGTGTCATGCGGGGGGGCACAGATACGCAGTATTTT	CASSVMRGGTDTQYF
once	.	TRBV7-3	TRBJ1-6	TGTGCCAGCAGCTTAATCGCCTCCTATAATTCACCCCTCCACTTT	CASSLIASYNSPLHF
.	.	TRBV20-1	TRBJ2-1	TGCAGTGCTAGAGATGGACGGGGCGATGAGCAGTTCTTC	CSARDGRGDEQFF
.	.	TRBV30	TRBJ1-1	TGTGCCTGGAGTGTAGCGCAGGGGACTGAAGCTTTCTTT	CAWSVAQGTEAFF
.	.	TRBV9	TRBJ1-4	TGTGCCAGCAGCGTTGGCGGTAATGAAAAACTGTTTTTT	CASSVGGNEKLFF
once	TRBD2	TRBV7-9	TRBJ2-7	TGTGCCAGCAGCCCCATAGCGGGACCGAGTGGAGTAAGGGGCTACGAGCAGTACTTC	CASSPIAGPSGVRGYEQYF
.	TRBD1	TRBV4-2	TRBJ1-1	TGTGCCAGCAGCCAAGCGGTCGGCGACAGGGGGCTAAACACTGAAGCTTTCTTT	CASSQAVGDRGLNTEAFF
.	.	TRBV29-1	TRBJ2-3	TGCAGCGTTCCGACAGACCTCACAGATACGCAGTATTTT	CSVPTDLTDTQYF